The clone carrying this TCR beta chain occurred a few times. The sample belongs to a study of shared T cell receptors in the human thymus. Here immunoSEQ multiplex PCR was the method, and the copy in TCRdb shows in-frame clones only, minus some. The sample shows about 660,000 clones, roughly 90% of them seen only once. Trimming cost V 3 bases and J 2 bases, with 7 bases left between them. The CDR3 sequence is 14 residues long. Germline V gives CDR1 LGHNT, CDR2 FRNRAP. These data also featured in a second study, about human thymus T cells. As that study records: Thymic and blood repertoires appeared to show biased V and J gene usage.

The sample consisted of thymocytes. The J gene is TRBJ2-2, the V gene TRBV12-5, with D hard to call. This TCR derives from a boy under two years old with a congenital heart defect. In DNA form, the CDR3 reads TGTGCTAGTGGTTTACACAGAAACACCGGGGAGCTGTTTTTT. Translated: CASGLHRNTGELFF. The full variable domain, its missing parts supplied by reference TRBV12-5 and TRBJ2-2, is DARVTQTPRHKVTEMGQEVTMRCQPILGHNTVFWYRQTMMQGLELLAYFRNRAPLDDSGMPKDRFSAEMPDATLATLKIQPSEPRDSAVYFCASGLHRNTGELFFGEGSRLTVL.